This T cell receptor beta chain came from a study of post-analysis software for immune sequencing data. Study outcomes and limitations: Roughly five TRBV segments appeared more often in patients than in controls, and TRBV5-6, TRBV5-1 and TRBV20-1 were among these.

The CDR3 runs to 14 residues. CDR1 is ENHRY and CDR2 is SYGVKD in the germline V gene. TCR beta cDNA libraries had unique molecular identifiers. TCRdb reprocessed the PCR reads via MiXCR and lists one record per CDR3 protein. The profile shows about 820,000 distinct CDR3 sequences, approximately 57% of them singletons. This clonotype occurred a few times. What it binds is not known. This chain connects TRBV10-3 to TRBJ2-7; 9 nucleotides match TRBD2. The DNA end is more similar to TRBJ2-5, so the J call may be wrong. Sequencing used blood. This sequence was found in a girl aged 10 to 17 with multiple sclerosis. CDR3 nucleotides: TGTGCCATCAGTGACAGGACTAGCGCCGAGACCCAGTACTTC. Translated, it gives CAISDRTSAETQYF.